This record concerns one T cell receptor beta chain sequence. Its antigen target is currently unknown. No quality values exist for individual bases; no much larger clone is one base distant. This specimen comes from a study of graft-versus-host responses after intestinal transplantation (dated by TCRdb to 2020 to 2022). In the study overall: The transplants that recipients got were multivisceral, liver-intestinal, or isolated intestinal. Every recipient was given anti-thymocyte globulin induction, followed by about three years of maintenance tacrolimus and steroids. Bulk TCR-beta CDR3 sequencing was used to track graft-versus-host and host-versus-graft alloreactive T cell clones in the graft, circulation and bone marrow after intestinal transplantation. Alloreactive clones were identified by sequencing pre-transplant mixed lymphocyte reaction products and comparing these products with unstimulated pre-transplant donor and recipient T cells. The cohort enrolled under 25 intestinal transplant recipients including one retransplant, and a few patients lacking pretransplant specimens were excluded. A peak of at least 4% donor T cells among recipient peripheral blood mononuclear cells was the definition used for donor T cell macrochimerism. Instead of going to the commercial service, samples from a few later patients were sequenced in-house on an Illumina MiSeq and processed with MiXCR.

Receptors were amplified or captured by the immunoSEQ multiplex PCR assay. For most patients, genomic DNA was isolated using the Qiagen DNeasy Blood and Tissue Kit and was shipped frozen to Adaptive Biotechnologies for TCR sequencing. Adaptive Biotechnologies carried out high-throughput TCR-beta CDR3 sequencing of genomic DNA for most patients. Under the source paper's analysis protocol: Adaptive's ImmunoSEQ software supplied the TCR sequencing data for roughly 17 patients, while MiXCR and VDJtools were used to process a few other patients. To correct CD4 versus CD8 sorting errors, any sequence found in both subsets at a frequency ratio below 5:1 was removed. CDR3 nucleotide sequences shared between donor and recipient were removed because their origin could not be assigned. To count as alloreactive, a clone needed at least 2-fold expansion over unstimulated cells and a minimum CFSE-low frequency of 0.002% (template counts) or 0.001% (read counts). Mappable clones were those detected in sequenced pre-transplant spleen, lymph node, or MLR CFSE-low populations of the donor or recipient. Cumulative frequency of alloreactive clones was calculated as a percentage of all sequences weighted by copy number. TCRdb stores this immuneACCESS table with in-frame sequences only. Part of the clones is absent; in the studies checked, under half of the shortfall reflects unresolved V genes, and no reason is known for the rest. That table gives V, J and clone size, and the DNA gave D and trimming. In all, the sample holds 90,000 to 130,000 clones, and 93% of those were seen once. The ten largest account for more than 0.95% of the sample.

Broad study findings and their caveats: Patients with donor T cell macrochimerism had high GvH to HvG T cell clonal ratios in their allografts. GvH clones were detected in recipient bone marrow, and some of these GvH clones were observed earlier in ileal mucosa or blood, consistent with an intestinal mucosal origin. The relatively low number and heterogeneity of intestinal transplant patients limited the conclusions. Early after transplant, declines in HvG clones were associated with peak levels of circulating GvH clones.

As encoded in the germline V gene (reference sequence), CDR1 is DFQATT while CDR2 is SNEGSKA. Between the V and J ends, shortened by 8 bases and 3 bases respectively, the junction contains 9 bases. The CDR3 contains 11 residues, cysteine and phenylalanine counted. Just CDR3 DNA is preserved here, 33 bases in frame from base 1. The time point label on this specimen signifies: cells obtained before transplantation from donor or recipient. CD3+CD4+ and CD3+CD8+ populations were FACS-sorted from unstimulated pre-transplant donor and recipient cells taken from spleen or lymph nodes. The rearrangement combines TRBV20-1 with TRBJ2-3; TRBD2 is possibly the D segment (6 matching bases). The clonotype comes from a human donor who was the organ donor for an intestinal transplant. The sequences come from unstimulated CD8+ T cells sorted from spleen or lymph node cells, collected before transplant. In nucleotides, the sequence is TGCAGTTGGAGGGGAACAGATACGCAGTATTTT. This codes for CSWRGTDTQYF.